This passage covers 18 T cell receptor beta chains from one sample sequenced in a study of T cell changes during pregnancy in multiple sclerosis. Profiling relied on immunoSEQ multiplex PCR, and the TCRdb table lists in-frame clones only, not all of them. Among about 56,000 clones, roughly nine tenths were seen once, and the ten largest hold roughly 0.2%. This material consisted of CD4+ T cells from peripheral blood mononuclear cells, taken in the second trimester of pregnancy. The receptors shown here come from a female donor with multiple sclerosis, enrolled in a pregnancy study.

The chain carries TRBV6-5 and TRBJ2-7, with 10 bases lining up with TRBD1. V lost 2 bases, J lost 6 bases, and 10 bases stayed unmatched. The CDR3 covers 16 residues. The germline gives CDR1 MNHEY, CDR2 SVGAGI. CDR3 nucleotides: TGTGCCAGCAGTTACGGCCCGGGACAGGGGTTATCCGAGCAGTACTTC. This codes for CASSYGPGQGLSEQYF.

The chain is built from TRBV7-2 and TRBJ2-1; 8 positions match TRBD1. CDR1 and CDR2 (germline): SGHTA, FQGNSA. Losses at the gene ends were 1 base for V and 7 bases for J; bases not matched to a gene: 0. There are 13 residues in the CDR3. Here the CDR3 reads CASSLGQGNEQFF. The CDR3 nucleotides are TGTGCCAGCAGCTTAGGACAGGGGAATGAGCAGTTCTTC.

The chain is built from TRBV18 and TRBJ2-2; 8 nucleotides agree with TRBD1. From germline, CDR1 is KGHSH and CDR2 LQKENI. V dropped 4 bases and J dropped 6; count of bases not matched to a gene: 7. The CDR3 totals 15 residues. The CDR3 loop is CASSQTGDGSGELFF. The CDR3 DNA sequence: TGTGCCAGCTCACAGACAGGGGATGGATCCGGGGAGCTGTTTTTT. Together with reference TRBV18 and TRBJ2-2, the CDR3 gives the full variable domain: NAGVMQNPRHLVRRRGQEARLRCSPMKGHSHVYWYRQLPEEGLKFMVYLQKENIIDESGMPKERFSAEFPKEGPSILRIQQVVRGDSAAYFCASSQTGDGSGELFFGEGSRLTVL.

The rearrangement uses TRBV11-2 and TRBJ2-7; D is possibly TRBD2 (6 bases). The ends were cut back, 1 base at V and 4 bases at J, with 8 bases in the middle. The CDR3 is 13 amino acids. Germline CDR1 SGHAT, CDR2 FQNNGV. CDR3 protein: CASSLGGGYEQYF. CDR3 coding DNA: TGTGCCAGCAGCTTAGGCGGAGGGTACGAGCAGTACTTC.

This clone was detected only once. The chain couples TRBV10-3 to TRBJ2-3, with 7 bases lining up with TRBD2. V lost 7 bases to trimming and J lost 0 bases; unmatched junction nucleotides: 4. Germline V gene data show CDR1 as ENHRY and CDR2 as SYGVKD. CDR3 size: 14 residues. The CDR3 sequence is CAINLRGSTDTQYF. The CDR3 DNA sequence: TGTGCCATCAATTTGCGGGGGAGCACAGATACGCAGTATTTT.

This sequence joins TRBV5-1 and TRBJ1-1, with 7 bases aligning to TRBD1. V trimming: 0 bases; J trimming: 7 bases; junction bases outside the gene matches: 3. The germline gives CDR1 SGHRS, CDR2 YFSETQ. This CDR3 is 13 amino acids long. Here the CDR3 reads CASSLARDSEAFF. CDR3 nucleotide sequence: TGCGCCAGCAGCTTGGCGCGGGACAGTGAAGCTTTCTTT. Complete variable domain (other parts from reference TRBV5-1 and TRBJ1-1): KAGVTQTPRYLIKTRGQQVTLSCSPISGHRSVSWYQQTPGQGLQFLFEYFSETQRNKGNFPGRFSGRQFSNSRSEMNVSTLELGDSALYLCASSLARDSEAFFGQGTRLTVV.

This chain connects TRBV5-4 to TRBJ2-3; TRBD2 matches 7 bases. The germline V gene has CDR1 SGHNT and CDR2 YYREEE (reference sequence). V trimming: 5 bases; J trimming: 2 bases; junction bases outside the gene matches: 2. There are 13 residues in the CDR3. CDR3 protein: CASRAGFTDTQYF. In DNA, the CDR3 is TGTGCCAGCAGAGCGGGGTTCACAGATACGCAGTATTTT. Full variable domain (outside the CDR3, taken from reference TRBV5-4 and TRBJ2-3): ETGVTQSPTHLIKTRGQQVTLRCSSQSGHNTVSWYQQALGQGPQFIFQYYREEENGRGNFPPRFSGLQFPNYSSELNVNALELDDSALYLCASRAGFTDTQYFGPGTRLTVL.

This chain joins TRBV6-5 and TRBJ1-1, with D possibly matching TRBD1 (5 bases). The CDR3 totals 14 residues. Trimming removed 6 bases at V and 1 base at J, with 12 bases between. Germline loops: CDR1 MNHEY, CDR2 SVGAGI. CDR3 coding DNA: TGTGCCAGCAGAGGGGCAGACCGGAACACTGAAGCTTTCTTT. Amino acids: CASRGADRNTEAFF.

This chain joins TRBV7-6 and TRBJ2-7; possible D gene TRBD1, 8 bases. The CDR3 covers 16 residues. Germline CDR1 reads SGHVS; CDR2 reads FNYEAQ. Trimming pared 1 base from V and 4 bases from J, leaving 17 bases between. The CDR3 reads CASSLGTGGGTYEQYF. CDR3 bases: TGTGCCAGCAGCTTAGGAACAGGGGGGGGTACGTACGAGCAGTACTTC.

V and J are TRBV5-5 and TRBJ1-4, with 7 bases fitting TRBD1. V dropped 0 bases and J dropped 6; count of bases not matched to a gene: 5. Per germline, CDR1 SGHKS and CDR2 YYEKEE (reference sequence). The CDR3 has 15 amino acids. The CDR3 protein is CASSLAQGVDEKLFF. The CDR3 coding sequence is TGTGCCAGCAGCTTGGCCCAGGGGGTCGATGAAAAACTGTTTTTT.

The gene calls are TRBV7-9 and TRBJ1-2; 8 nucleotides agree with TRBD1. The junction had 6 bases not matched to a gene; V was cut back by 6 bases and J by 6 bases. Germline CDR1 reads SEHNR; CDR2 reads FQNEAQ (reference sequence). This CDR3 region has 13 residues. CDR3 DNA sequence: TGTGCCAGCAGTTACAGGGGGGAAGATGGCTACACCTTC. Translation gives CASSYRGEDGYTF.

The chain recombines TRBV11-2 with TRBJ1-2, with TRBD1 matching 8 bases. The CDR3 is made up of 17 amino acids. Germline CDR1 is SGHAT and CDR2 is FQNNGV. Unmatched junction bases numbered 13, after V lost 5 bases and J lost 2 bases. Here the CDR3 reads CASSPTSSRGRNYGYTF. The CDR3 nucleotides are TGTGCCAGCAGCCCGACTTCTTCCAGGGGGCGCAACTATGGCTACACCTTC.

This chain joins TRBV19 and TRBJ2-2; possibly TRBD2 for D (5 bases). The germline V gene encodes CDR1 LNHDA and CDR2 SQIVND (reference sequence). This CDR3 region has 15 residues. The germline V and J ends were trimmed by 5 bases and 4 bases, with 14 bases remaining between them. The CDR3 here is CASSLGGSSTGELFF. The CDR3 DNA reads as TGTGCCAGTAGTCTTGGAGGCAGCTCCACCGGGGAGCTGTTTTTT.

The chain uses TRBV6-6 and TRBJ2-4; the D is unclear. Germline V gene data show CDR1 as MNHNY and CDR2 as SVGAGI (reference sequence). The CDR3 length is 16 residues. The V end was cut by 4 bases, the J end by 0 bases, with 13 bases between. The chain's CDR3 is CASSLASAEAKNIQYF. The CDR3 DNA is TGTGCCAGCAGTTTGGCGTCGGCGGAAGCCAAAAACATTCAGTACTTC.

This chain joins TRBV2 and TRBJ1-1; perhaps TRBD1 as D (5 bases). V was shortened by 5 bases and J by 5 bases, with 12 bases between the two germline ends. Germline V gives CDR1 SNHLY, CDR2 FYNNEI. The CDR3 spans 13 residues. The CDR3 here is CASSIGAVTEAFF. CDR3 sequence (DNA): TGTGCCAGCAGTATAGGGGCGGTGACTGAAGCTTTCTTT. The full variable domain, rest sourced from reference TRBV2 and TRBJ1-1, is EPEVTQTPSHQVTQMGQEVILRCVPISNHLYFYWYRQILGQKVEFLVSFYNNEISEKSEIFDDQFSVERPDGSNFTLKIRSTKLEDSAMYFCASSIGAVTEAFFGQGTRLTVV.

The chain is built from TRBV5-6 and TRBJ2-5; 7 positions agree with TRBD1. The CDR3 covers 14 residues. Trimming took 2 bases from V and 4 from J; bases not matched to a gene: 5. Germline CDR1 SGHDT, CDR2 YYEEEE. The CDR3 bases are TGTGCCAGCAGCTTCTTAGGGGGCGCAGAGACCCAGTACTTC. It yields the protein CASSFLGGAETQYF.

The chain joins TRBV5-1 to TRBJ2-5; TRBD2 aligns across 11 bases. The V segment lost 6 bases and the J segment 0 bases; nucleotides outside the gene matches: 4. Germline values: CDR1 SGHRS, CDR2 YFSETQ. The CDR3 has 15 amino acids. The CDR3 sequence: CASTRLAGYQETQYF. The CDR3 DNA is TGCGCCAGCACCAGACTAGCGGGGTACCAAGAGACCCAGTACTTC. Looking up the rest from reference TRBV5-1 and TRBJ2-5 gives the full variable domain: KAGVTQTPRYLIKTRGQQVTLSCSPISGHRSVSWYQQTPGQGLQFLFEYFSETQRNKGNFPGRFSGRQFSNSRSEMNVSTLELGDSALYLCASTRLAGYQETQYFGPGTRLLVL.

This clone was recorded once. The chain recombines TRBV27 with TRBJ2-1, with TRBD2 matching over 8 bases. With 5 bases clipped from V and 0 bases from J, the junction kept 6 bases outside the gene matches. From germline, CDR1 is MNHEY and CDR2 SMNVEV (reference sequence). The CDR3 has 16 residues. CDR3 bases: TGTGCCAGCAGTCGTGAACTAGCGGCCTCCTACAATGAGCAGTTCTTC. Its translation: CASSRELAASYNEQFF.